This T cell receptor (beta chain) comes out of a study of blood T cell repertoires in COVID-19. Study summary: The samples span acute and convalescent COVID-19 from the United States, Italy and Spain.

Participants had their cohort set by participant-reported clinical history. Using immunoSEQ multiplex PCR, the repertoire was profiled, and TCRdb retains in-frame clones only, with some absent. This sample has some 140,000 clones, with roughly 83% found just once. Only one count was recorded for this clone. An end of the junction differs from the germline gene, which may be a read error. This CDR3 region has 14 residues. CDR1 and CDR2 from the germline V gene are SGHNT and YYREEE (reference sequence). The chain uses TRBV5-4 and TRBJ1-1, with TRBD1 matching over 8 bases. The receptor was isolated from a man aged 35 to 55 with acute COVID-19. Sequenced input: PBMCs or T cells enriched from blood (not recorded which). The CDR3 reads CASRLDRAETEAFF. The CDR3 region has the DNA TGTGCCAGCAGGTTGGACAGGGCGGAGACTGAAGCTTTCTTT.